The 21 T cell receptor beta chains listed next were all sequenced from one sample in a study of T cells in Graves' hyperthyroidism and ophthalmopathy. Amplification of TCR beta CDR3 regions was performed using RNA transcripts as template. An initial round of RT-PCR targeting the TCR CDR3 relied on the HTBI primer set. MiXCR, run by TCRdb on the multiplex PCR reads, gives a single entry per CDR3 protein. The table shows about 400,000 distinct CDR3 sequences, with around 25% occurring only once. Sequenced input: blood. The origin of the receptors is a man in his forties or fifties with Graves' hyperthyroidism.

The V and J genes are TRBV5-1 and TRBJ2-3; 8 bases are shared with TRBD2. Germline loops: CDR1 SGHRS, CDR2 YFSETQ. V gave up 0 bases and J gave up 6 bases; unmatched junction bases: 9. This CDR3 has 16 amino acids. The CDR3 loop is CASSLGDSGTSDTQYF. The CDR3, as DNA: TGCGCCAGCAGCTTGGGTGATAGCGGGACATCGGATACGCAGTATTTT.

The chain links TRBV19 to TRBJ1-2, with a tentative D call TRBD1 (5 bases). The CDR3 length is 14 residues. Germline V gene lookup returns CDR1 LNHDA and CDR2 SQIVND (reference sequence). V was shortened by 2 bases and J by 7 bases, with 14 bases between the two germline ends. CDR3 nucleotides: TGTGCCAGTAGTATAAACGGGGCCCGAGGTGGCTACACCTTC. This gives the protein CASSINGARGGYTF.

J is TRBJ2-1 and V is TRBV24-1; D might be TRBD2 (6 bases). The V gene lost 4 bases and the J gene lost 14 bases, with 17 bases spanning the gap. The length of the CDR3 is 13 residues. The germline gives CDR1 KGHDR, CDR2 SFDVKD. The CDR3 DNA reads TGTGCCACCAGTGACCTCCTCGGCGGGGTCGAGTTCTTC. Amino acids: CATSDLLGGVEFF.

The chain uses TRBV7-3 and TRBJ1-2; no clear D. The CDR3 totals 14 residues. Germline loops: CDR1 SGHTA, CDR2 FQGTGA. V was cut by 5 bases and J by 6 bases, with 16 bases left in between. CDR3 in DNA: TGTGCCAGCAGCCTGAATGAGGGTTTAGATGGCTACACCTTC. Translating gives CASSLNEGLDGYTF.

This clonotype occurred many times. The chain joins TRBV12-3 or TRBV12-4 to TRBJ2-3; TRBD2 matches 10 bases. The length of the CDR3 is 20 residues. Unmatched junction bases numbered 15, after V lost 3 bases and J lost 0 bases. CDR3: CASSFRPTSLAGVSTDTQYF. DNA of the CDR3: TGTGCCAGCAGTTTCCGCCCCACCTCCCTAGCGGGAGTTAGCACAGATACGCAGTATTTT.

The CDR3 loop is CASSWTRTTGELFF. DNA for the CDR3: TGTGCCAGCAGCTGGACTCGAACCACCGGGGAGCTGTTTTTT. V usage is TRBV7-9 and J usage is TRBJ2-2; TRBD2 is a possible D gene (5 bases). This CDR3 contains 14 residues. CDR1 and CDR2 from the germline V gene are SEHNR and FQNEAQ (reference sequence). The germline V and J ends were trimmed by 4 bases and 4 bases, with 10 bases remaining between them.

The V call is TRBV20-1, the J call TRBJ2-1; the D gene is possibly TRBD1 (6 bases). The germline V gene encodes CDR1 DFQATT and CDR2 SNEGSKA (reference sequence). The CDR3 runs 14 residues. Trimming left V 3 bases short and J 10 bases short, with 19 bases between. For the CDR3, the DNA is TGCAGTGCTAGGACGCTCAGGGGTTCCGACGAGCAGTTCTTC. Its protein product is CSARTLRGSDEQFF.

V and J are TRBV6-4 and TRBJ2-7; the match to TRBD1 covers 9 bases. The CDR3 is 14 residues long. Germline V lookup: CDR1 MRHNA, CDR2 SNTAGT. V was pared by 5 bases and J by 4 bases, with 6 bases of the junction left unmatched. The CDR3 region has the DNA TGTGCCAGCAGTCCCCGGGACAGGGATTACGAGCAGTACTTC. This encodes CASSPRDRDYEQYF.

In this sample, this clonotype turned up once. The chain uses TRBV27 and TRBJ2-1; 11 bases fit TRBD2. This CDR3 spans 13 amino acids. V was clipped by 8 bases and J by 10 bases; unmatched bases: 7. The V gene's germline CDR1 is MNHEY and CDR2 SMNVEV (reference sequence). The CDR3, as DNA: TGTGCCAGCTTTTCACTAGCGGGAGACGAGCAGTTCTTC. Protein product: CASFSLAGDEQFF.

This clonotype was recorded a few times. J is TRBJ1-1 and V is TRBV18; 11 nucleotides align to TRBD1. The germline gives CDR1 KGHSH, CDR2 LQKENI. The V segment lost 4 bases and the J segment 3 bases; nucleotides outside the gene matches: 4. The length of the CDR3 is 15 residues. For the CDR3, the DNA is TGTGCCAGCTCACACGGACAGGGGGCCGACACTGAAGCTTTCTTT. It specifies CASSHGQGADTEAFF.

This clonotype was found many times. The gene calls are TRBV28 and TRBJ1-1; D is perhaps TRBD1 (6 bases). Trimming pared 6 bases from V and 1 base from J, leaving 15 bases between. The CDR3 sequence is 15 residues long. In germline, CDR1 is MDHEN, CDR2 SYDVKM. Here the CDR3 DNA reads TGTGCCAGCAGCAACCAAGCCAGGGGGAACACTGAAGCTTTCTTT. Amino acid sequence: CASSNQARGNTEAFF.

This clonotype was detected ten times or more. The V gene is TRBV20-1, the J gene TRBJ2-7; the D is unclear. There are 14 residues in the CDR3. The V gene lost 1 base and the J gene lost 3 bases, with 13 bases spanning the gap. In germline, CDR1 is DFQATT, CDR2 SNEGSKA (reference sequence). The CDR3 region has the DNA TGCAGTGCTAGAGGACCTACTCTCTACTACGAGCAGTACTTC. Translating it yields CSARGPTLYYEQYF.

This clonotype was seen a few times. The CDR3 here is CASSLISGGNYGYTF. The CDR3 region has the DNA TGTGCCAGCAGTTTGATTTCGGGGGGCAACTATGGCTACACCTTC. The chain carries TRBV12-3 or TRBV12-4 and TRBJ1-2; D is possibly TRBD1 (6 bases). CDR3 length: 15 amino acids. Trimming took 3 bases from V and 2 from J, leaving 13 bases between them.

With respect to this clonotype: It may be a read error: a sequence one base away is much more abundant. The genes are TRBV7-8 and TRBJ2-7; TRBD2 matches at 8 bases. The tail of the sequence fits TRBJ2-1 better, so the J call may be wrong. The length of the CDR3 is 14 residues. Germline V gives CDR1 SGHVS, CDR2 FQNEAQ. Written as DNA, the CDR3 is TGTGCCAGCAGAGTAGCGGGAACGCCCTACGAGCAGTTCTTC. It translates to CASRVAGTPYEQFF.

This clonotype occurred a few times. The chain employs TRBV11-3 and TRBJ2-7; TRBD1 agrees at 8 bases. The CDR3 runs to 16 residues. Germline CDR1 reads SGHNT; CDR2 reads YENEEA. The V gene end was trimmed by 0 bases and the J gene end by 3 bases; junction bases not matched to a gene: 7. The CDR3 nucleotides read TGTGCCAGCAGCTTAGACCAGCGGACAGGGTTCTACGAGCAGTACTTC. Residues: CASSLDQRTGFYEQYF.

The chain uses TRBV19 and TRBJ1-5, with 8 bases lining up with TRBD1. Unmatched junction bases numbered 4, after V lost 3 bases and J lost 6 bases. The V gene's germline CDR1 is LNHDA and CDR2 SQIVND (reference sequence). CDR3 size: 14 residues. The DNA of the CDR3 is TGTGCCAGTAGTATGCCAGGGGGCTTTCAGCCCCAGCATTTT. Protein sequence: CASSMPGGFQPQHF.

This clonotype was seen repeatedly, ten times or more. The chain carries TRBV12-3 or TRBV12-4 and TRBJ1-1, with unresolved D. The CDR3 runs to 14 residues. V gave up 3 bases and J gave up 3 bases, with 11 bases separating them. The CDR3 here is CASSFMGADTEAFF. The CDR3 DNA reads TGTGCCAGCAGTTTCATGGGAGCCGACACTGAAGCTTTCTTT.

In this sample, this clonotype turned up many times. The CDR3 bases are TGTGCCAGCAGTTCCTCCTTCAGGGGGCCGAACACTGAAGCTTTCTTT. It codes for CASSSSFRGPNTEAFF. This sequence joins TRBV27 and TRBJ1-1; 8 nucleotides agree with TRBD1. Trimming at V came to 4 bases and at J to 1 base, leaving 8 bases not matched to a gene. CDR1 is MNHEY and CDR2 is SMNVEV in the germline V gene (reference sequence). The CDR3 consists of 16 residues.

In this sample, this clonotype turned up a few times. The chain couples TRBV5-1 to TRBJ2-7, with D unclear. Trimming removed 1 base from V and 3 bases from J, with 14 bases in between. In germline, CDR1 is SGHRS, CDR2 YFSETQ. The CDR3 totals 15 residues. The CDR3 loop is CASSLLSGGIYEQYF. In DNA form, the CDR3 reads TGCGCCAGCAGCTTGTTGTCTGGCGGAATCTACGAGCAGTACTTC.

This clonotype was detected a few times. This may be a read error, as it is one base from a much larger clone. J is TRBJ2-3 and V is TRBV7-3; D is perhaps TRBD2 (6 bases). V lost 1 base and J 1 base, leaving 21 bases between the germline ends. Germline loops: CDR1 SGHTA, CDR2 FQGTGA. CDR3 length: 19 amino acids. Here the CDR3 reads CASSLRPNGSGRGTDTQYF. The CDR3 DNA reads as TGTGCCAGCAGCTTAAGGCCTAACGGGAGCGGTCGGGGCACAGATACGCAGTATTTT.

J is TRBJ2-2 and V is TRBV14, with 7 positions matching TRBD2. Germline CDR1 and CDR2: SGHDN and FVKESK. The CDR3 is made up of 15 amino acids. The V segment lost 0 bases and the J segment 5 bases; nucleotides outside the gene matches: 3. The CDR3: CASSQELAPTGELFF. Here the CDR3 DNA reads TGTGCCAGCAGCCAAGAACTAGCGCCAACCGGGGAGCTGTTTTTT.